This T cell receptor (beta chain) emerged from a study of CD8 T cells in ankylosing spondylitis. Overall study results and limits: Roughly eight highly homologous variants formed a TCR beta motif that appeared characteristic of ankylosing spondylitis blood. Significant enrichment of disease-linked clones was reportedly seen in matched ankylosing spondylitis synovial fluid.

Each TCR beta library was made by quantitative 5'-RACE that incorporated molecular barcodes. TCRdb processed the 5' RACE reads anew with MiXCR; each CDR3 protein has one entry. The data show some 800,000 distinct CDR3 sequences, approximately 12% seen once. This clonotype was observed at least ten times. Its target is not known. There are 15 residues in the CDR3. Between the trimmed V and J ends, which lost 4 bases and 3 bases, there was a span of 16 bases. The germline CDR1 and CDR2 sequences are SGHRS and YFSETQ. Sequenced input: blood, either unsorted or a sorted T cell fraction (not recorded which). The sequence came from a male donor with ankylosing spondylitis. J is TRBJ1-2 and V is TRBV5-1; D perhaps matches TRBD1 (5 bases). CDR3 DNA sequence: TGCGCCAGCAGCCAGACAGCGGTTCCCGACTATGGCTACACCTTC. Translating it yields CASSQTAVPDYGYTF.